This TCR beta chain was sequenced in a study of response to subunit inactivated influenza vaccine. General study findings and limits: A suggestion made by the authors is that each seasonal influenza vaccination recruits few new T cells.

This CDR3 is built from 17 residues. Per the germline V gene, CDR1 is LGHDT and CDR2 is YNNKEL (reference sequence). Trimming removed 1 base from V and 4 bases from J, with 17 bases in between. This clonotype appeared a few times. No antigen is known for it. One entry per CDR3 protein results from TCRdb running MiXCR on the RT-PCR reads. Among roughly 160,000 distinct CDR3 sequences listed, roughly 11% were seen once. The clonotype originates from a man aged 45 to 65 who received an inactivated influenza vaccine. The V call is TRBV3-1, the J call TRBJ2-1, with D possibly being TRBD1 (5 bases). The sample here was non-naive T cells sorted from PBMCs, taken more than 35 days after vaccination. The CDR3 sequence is CASSQVSIRGLYNEQFF. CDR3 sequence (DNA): TGTGCCAGCAGCCAAGTGTCCATAAGGGGCCTATACAATGAGCAGTTCTTC.